These 25 T cell receptor beta chains share one sample of origin, sequenced in a study of T cell responses to AZD1222 COVID-19 vaccine. The repertoire was sequenced with immunoSEQ multiplex PCR; TCRdb's copy has only in-frame clones and lacks some. This sample has approximately 150,000 clones; 94% occur once, and the top ten carry 0.95% to 1.5%. The sequenced sample was peripheral blood, obtained on day 0 of AZD1222 vaccination. These receptors originate from an adult in good health.

V is TRBV6-5 and J is TRBJ1-2; maybe TRBD1 (5 bases). CDR1 is MNHEY, CDR2 SVGAGI, per germline. The V end lost 6 bases, the J end lost 8 bases, and 22 bases lay between the germline ends. The CDR3 totals 15 residues. The CDR3 region is CASRRPGRGGRGYTF. The CDR3 DNA reads as TGTGCCAGCAGACGCCCGGGGAGGGGAGGGCGCGGCTACACCTTC.

V gene TRBV5-1 combines with J gene TRBJ1-4; TRBD1 is a possible D gene (6 bases). The CDR3 consists of 14 residues. CDR1 is SGHRS, CDR2 YFSETQ, per germline. V was trimmed by 3 bases and J by 5 bases, leaving 11 bases between them. The CDR3 reads CASSSGTPNEKLFF. DNA of the CDR3: TGCGCCAGCAGCTCCGGGACACCAAATGAAAAACTGTTTTTT.

The chain uses TRBV10-3 and TRBJ1-1, with D maybe TRBD1 (6 bases). The length of the CDR3 is 15 residues. V was cut by 2 bases and J by 5 bases, with 15 bases left in between. Germline V lookup: CDR1 ENHRY, CDR2 SYGVKD. This chain's CDR3 is CAISEMVTGKTEAFF. The DNA for the CDR3 is TGTGCCATCAGTGAGATGGTCACAGGGAAAACTGAAGCTTTCTTT.

The chain recombines TRBV4-1 with TRBJ1-1; D gene unclear. Deletions cut 3 bases from V and 1 base from J, with 12 bases between. Per germline, CDR1 MGHRA and CDR2 YSYEKL. The CDR3 is 15 amino acids. Here the CDR3 reads CASSHRNNPNTEAFF. CDR3 DNA sequence: TGCGCCAGCAGCCACCGTAATAACCCGAACACTGAAGCTTTCTTT.

The chain is built from TRBV10-3 and TRBJ2-7, with 11 bases matching TRBD2. The V gene end was trimmed by 7 bases and the J gene end by 0 bases; junction bases not matched to a gene: 5. The CDR3 extends over 15 amino acids. Germline V gene sequence: CDR1 ENHRY, CDR2 SYGVKD. The CDR3 is CAIMTSGILSYEQYV. The CDR3 DNA is TGTGCCATCATGACTAGCGGGATCCTCTCCTACGAGCAGTACGTC.

V and J are TRBV6-5 and TRBJ2-1; tentative D call: TRBD1 (6 bases). CDR1 is MNHEY and CDR2 is SVGAGI in the germline V gene. The CDR3 totals 12 residues. V was pared by 2 bases and J by 10 bases, with 9 bases between. As DNA, the CDR3 is TGTGCCAGCAGTTACGGAAGGGGGGAGCAGTTCTTC. Protein product: CASSYGRGEQFF.

The genes are TRBV4-3 and TRBJ2-3; D is perhaps TRBD2 (6 bases). This CDR3 contains 15 residues. V was clipped by 0 bases and J by 2 bases, with 9 bases between them. Germline V gene lookup returns CDR1 LGHNA and CDR2 YSLEER. The DNA for the CDR3 is TGCGCCAGCAGCCAAGAACCTAGCGTCACAGATACGCAGTATTTT. The encoded protein is CASSQEPSVTDTQYF.

The gene calls are TRBV11-2 and TRBJ2-7; unclear D gene. The germline V gene encodes CDR1 SGHAT and CDR2 FQNNGV. This CDR3 has 11 residues. Between the trimmed V and J ends, which lost 4 bases and 4 bases, there was a span of 5 bases. The DNA for the CDR3 is TGTGCCAGCAGCTCACTGTACGAGCAGTACGTC. Residues: CASSSLYEQYV.

The J gene is TRBJ1-6, the V gene TRBV9, with a tentative D call TRBD1 (5 bases). With 1 base removed from V and 7 bases from J, the gap between germline ends came to 12 bases. The germline V gene has CDR1 SGDLS and CDR2 YYNGEE. The CDR3 has 15 amino acids. The CDR3 region is CASSVMRDSNSPLHF. Written as DNA, the CDR3 is TGTGCCAGCAGCGTAATGCGGGACTCCAATTCACCCCTCCACTTT.

V gene TRBV27 combines with J gene TRBJ2-4; D may be TRBD2 (5 bases). Germline assignment: CDR1 MNHEY and CDR2 SMNVEV (reference sequence). Trimming removed 6 bases at V and 5 bases at J, with 11 bases between. CDR3 size: 13 residues. Written as DNA, the CDR3 is TGTGCCAGCAGAGATGTGGAGGAAAACATTCAGTACTTC. This gives the protein CASRDVEENIQYF.

The genes are TRBV25-1 and TRBJ1-3, with 8 bases lining up with TRBD1. Germline values: CDR1 MGHDK, CDR2 SYGVNS. The V and J ends lost 3 bases and 4 bases, in that order; junction bases with no gene match: 5. The CDR3 is made up of 15 amino acids. CDR3 bases: TGTGCCAGCAGTGAGGACAGGGTGGCCGGAAACACCATATATTTT. This encodes CASSEDRVAGNTIYF.

The chain couples TRBV5-4 to TRBJ2-5; 9 nucleotides align to TRBD1. Germline lookup yields CDR1 SGHNT and CDR2 YYREEE (reference sequence). J gave up 4 bases and V 4 bases, and 14 bases lay outside the gene matches. The CDR3 contains 17 residues. CDR3 loop: CASSHLTGTGLLETQYF. CDR3 DNA: TGTGCCAGCAGCCACCTGACGGGGACAGGGTTGTTAGAGACCCAGTACTTC.

The V and J genes are TRBV2 and TRBJ1-5; 7 bases fit TRBD1. Unmatched junction bases numbered 0, after V lost 2 bases and J lost 2 bases. Germline V gene data show CDR1 as SNHLY and CDR2 as FYNNEI. This CDR3 spans 14 amino acids. The CDR3 reads CASSETGGNQPQHF. The CDR3, as DNA: TGTGCCAGCAGTGAAACAGGGGGCAATCAGCCCCAGCATTTT.

CDR3 amino acids: CASSKAGTGTTEAFF. In nucleotides, the CDR3 is TGTGCCAGCAGTAAGGCCGGGACAGGGACCACTGAAGCTTTCTTT. The V call is TRBV6-5, the J call TRBJ1-1; TRBD1 matches at 9 bases. The CDR3 length is 15 residues. Germline-derived CDR1 and CDR2 are MNHEY and SVGAGI. The V gene end was trimmed by 5 bases and the J gene end by 4 bases; junction bases not matched to a gene: 8.

This chain links TRBV4-3 with TRBJ1-1; possibly TRBD1 for D (6 bases). The CDR3 runs 15 residues. Germline-derived CDR1 and CDR2 are LGHNA and YSLEER. V was clipped by 0 bases and J by 5 bases, with 13 bases between them. CDR3: CASSQDRQGRTEAFF. In DNA form, the CDR3 reads TGCGCCAGCAGCCAAGATAGGCAGGGGAGGACTGAAGCTTTCTTT.

The chain links TRBV3-1 (or the pseudogene TRBV3-2) to TRBJ2-1; D is uncertain. The CDR3 is 15 amino acids. Per the germline V gene, CDR1 is LGHDT and CDR2 is YNNKEL (reference sequence). The V and J ends lost 1 base and 4 bases respectively, with 11 bases between them. Written as DNA, the CDR3 is TGTGCCAGCAGCCAAGCTGACTTACGATACAATGAGCAGTTCTTC. This sequence encodes CASSQADLRYNEQFF.

This chain connects TRBV6-1 to TRBJ2-1, with a weak D call TRBD2 (5 bases). V was shortened by 4 bases and J by 2 bases, with 15 bases between the two germline ends. Germline V gene lookup returns CDR1 MNHNS and CDR2 SASEGT. This CDR3 is built from 16 residues. The CDR3 reads CASSVGGGYPYNEQFF. CDR3 DNA: TGTGCCAGCAGTGTAGGCGGAGGATACCCCTACAATGAGCAGTTCTTC.

This chain uses TRBV2 with TRBJ2-2; TRBD2 agrees at 10 bases. The germline V gene has CDR1 SNHLY and CDR2 FYNNEI. The CDR3 covers 16 residues. The junction had 5 bases not matched to a gene; V was cut back by 5 bases and J by 2 bases. DNA for the CDR3: TGTGCCAGCAGTATAGCGGGGGGAACAAACACCGGGGAGCTGTTTTTT. Its protein product is CASSIAGGTNTGELFF.

This clone has a single count. The chain combines TRBV7-9 with TRBJ2-2; the D gene is possibly TRBD1 (5 bases). V was cut by 8 bases and J by 4 bases, with 14 bases left in between. The CDR3 runs to 14 residues. Germline V gene sequence: CDR1 SEHNR, CDR2 FQNEAQ (reference sequence). CDR3 in amino acids: CASGSQGLTGELFF. CDR3 coding DNA: TGTGCCAGCGGTAGTCAGGGCCTCACCGGGGAGCTGTTTTTT.

The chain combines TRBV5-1 with TRBJ2-3; 9 nucleotides align to TRBD2. The CDR3 sequence is 17 residues long. Germline V lookup: CDR1 SGHRS, CDR2 YFSETQ. J gave up 1 base and V 0 bases, and 6 bases lay outside the gene matches. As DNA, the CDR3 is TGCGCCAGCAGCTTGGTAGGGGCTAGCGGGGGCACAGATACGCAGTATTTT. Its protein product is CASSLVGASGGTDTQYF.

Relative to its sample, this clone is medium-sized (0.01 to 0.1%). This chain joins TRBV6-2 or TRBV6-3 and TRBJ2-3; 7 bases agree with TRBD1. J was trimmed by 4 bases and V by 6 bases; bases with no gene match: 7. The CDR3 is made up of 14 amino acids. Germline values: CDR1 MNHEY, CDR2 SVGEGT. CDR3 DNA: TGTGCCAGCAGCCACAGGGGTGAGGCAGATACGCAGTATTTT. Protein: CASSHRGEADTQYF.

The sample holds a few counts of this clone. This chain uses TRBV19 with TRBJ2-2, with 7 bases identical to TRBD1. The CDR3 loop spans 14 amino acids. The J segment lost 1 base and the V segment lost 7 bases, leaving 3 bases of the junction unmatched. Per germline, CDR1 LNHDA and CDR2 SQIVND (reference sequence). The CDR3, as DNA: TGTGCCAGTAAGACAGGGTTGAACACCGGGGAGCTGTTTTTT. This gives the protein CASKTGLNTGELFF.

Note on this clone: This sample also contains other DNA sequences that code for the same CDR3. The rearrangement uses TRBV27 and TRBJ2-3; D call uncertain. This CDR3 spans 12 amino acids. Trimming shortened V by 5 bases and J by 0 bases, and 3 bases separated the two germline ends. Germline-derived CDR1 and CDR2 are MNHEY and SMNVEV (reference sequence). The CDR3, as DNA: TGTGCCAGCAGTCTTAGCACAGATACGCAGTATTTT. It specifies CASSLSTDTQYF.

This clone has just one count. The chain is built from TRBV7-9 and TRBJ1-4; no clear D gene. Trimming removed 4 bases from V and 2 bases from J, with 14 bases in between. The CDR3 covers 16 residues. Per germline, CDR1 SEHNR and CDR2 FQNEAQ (reference sequence). CDR3 sequence (DNA): TGTGCCAGCAGCTCCATGGGCATTGGGACTAATGAAAAACTGTTTTTT. Protein product: CASSSMGIGTNEKLFF.

This chain joins TRBV7-9 and TRBJ1-1; 8 bases agree with TRBD1. The CDR3 is made up of 16 amino acids. J lost 4 bases, V lost 5 bases, and 12 bases had no gene match. CDR1 is SEHNR, CDR2 FQNEAQ, per germline (reference sequence). The DNA for the CDR3 is TGTGCCAGCAGCGAATCCCTGGCAGGGGGCCGCACTGAAGCTTTCTTT. Translation gives CASSESLAGGRTEAFF.